The next 6 T cell receptor beta chains were all read from a single sample in a study of cytomegalovirus exposure and HLA in healthy donors. In the PCR, 60 Vbeta and 13 Jbeta primers were used. Some clones are missing from TCRdb's copy, which holds only in-frame ones; the method was immunoSEQ multiplex PCR. The sample records 90,000 to 150,000 clones, about 60% being singletons. The specimen sequenced was PBMCs. These receptors came from a man aged 35 to 55 in good health and CMV-seropositive.

The genes are TRBV10-3 and TRBJ2-3; perhaps TRBD2 as D (6 bases). V was trimmed by 2 bases and J by 1 base, leaving 10 bases between them. CDR1 and CDR2 (germline): ENHRY, SYGVKD. CDR3 length: 15 residues. CDR3 in DNA: TGTGCCATCAGTGAGCGGGAGAGGGGCACAGATACGCAGTATTTT. Protein: CAISERERGTDTQYF.

The CDR3 nucleotides read TGTGCCAGCAACATCGGGACTACAAAAACCGGGGAGCTGTTTTTT. Protein product: CASNIGTTKTGELFF. The V and J genes are TRBV7-6 and TRBJ2-2; 7 bases match TRBD2. This CDR3 comprises 15 residues. Germline CDR1 reads SGHVS; CDR2 reads FNYEAQ. V shed 7 bases and J 5 bases; nucleotides not matched to a gene: 10.

This sequence joins TRBV10-3 and TRBJ2-5; a weak D match, TRBD2 (6 bases). V was cut by 6 bases and J by 2 bases, with 13 bases left in between. The CDR3 extends over 14 amino acids. Per the germline V gene, CDR1 is ENHRY and CDR2 is SYGVKD. This chain's CDR3 is CAIRPFGGQETQYF. The CDR3, as DNA: TGTGCCATCAGACCGTTCGGGGGACAAGAGACCCAGTACTTC.

The chain carries TRBV2 and TRBJ2-7; TRBD1 agrees at 7 bases. J lost 3 bases, V lost 6 bases, and 5 bases had no gene match. The CDR3 sequence is 13 residues long. Germline values: CDR1 SNHLY, CDR2 FYNNEI. DNA of the CDR3: TGTGCCAGCAGCGCCGACAGGGTCTACGAGCAGTACTTC. Protein sequence: CASSADRVYEQYF.

This clone was counted between two and nine times. CDR3 sequence: CASSSHAGATGANVLTF. CDR3 DNA: TGCGCCAGCAGCTCCCACGCGGGGGCTACTGGGGCCAACGTCCTGACTTTC. The rearrangement links TRBV5-1 to TRBJ2-6, with a tentative D call TRBD2 (7 bases). The CDR3 is made up of 17 amino acids. CDR1 is SGHRS and CDR2 is YFSETQ in the germline V gene. V lost 3 bases to trimming and J lost 2 bases, with 15 bases between them.

The chain carries TRBV27 and TRBJ2-5; 9 bases align to TRBD1. The CDR3 contains 18 residues. With V trimmed by 4 bases and J by 11 bases, 23 bases remained unmatched. The germline V gene encodes CDR1 MNHEY and CDR2 SMNVEV (reference sequence). In DNA form, the CDR3 reads TGTGCCAGCAGTTCCTACTTTCGGACAGGGGAAAAAACAAGGGCGCAGTACTTC. Its protein is CASSSYFRTGEKTRAQYF.